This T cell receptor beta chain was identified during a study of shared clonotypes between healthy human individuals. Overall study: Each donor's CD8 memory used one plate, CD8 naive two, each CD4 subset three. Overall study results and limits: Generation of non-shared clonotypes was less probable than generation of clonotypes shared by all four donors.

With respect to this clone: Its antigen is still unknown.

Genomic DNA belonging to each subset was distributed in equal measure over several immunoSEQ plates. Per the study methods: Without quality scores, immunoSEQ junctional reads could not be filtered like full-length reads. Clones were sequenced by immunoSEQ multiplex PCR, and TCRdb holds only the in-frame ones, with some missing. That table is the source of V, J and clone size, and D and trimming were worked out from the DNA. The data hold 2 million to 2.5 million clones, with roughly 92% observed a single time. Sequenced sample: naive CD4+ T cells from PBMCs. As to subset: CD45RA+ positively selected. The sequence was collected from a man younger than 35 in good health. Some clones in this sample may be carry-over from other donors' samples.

CDR3 bases: TGTGCCAGTAGTATGCTTTACCACCGCGGGGGAAATGAGCAGTTCTTC. Protein sequence: CASSMLYHRGGNEQFF. The V gene is TRBV19, the J gene TRBJ2-1, with 7 bases lining up with TRBD2. V was pared by 3 bases and J by 7 bases, with 12 bases of the junction left unmatched. Germline CDR1 is LNHDA and CDR2 is SQIVND (reference sequence). The CDR3 is made up of 16 amino acids.